Presented here are 7 T cell receptor beta chains from one specimen sequenced in a study of OX40 agonist ivuxolimab in advanced cancers. Clones were read by immunoSEQ multiplex PCR, and TCRdb kept only the in-frame ones, dropping some. Of about 46,000 clones in the sample, 70% to 90% were seen once. This specimen was CD4+ or CD8+ T cells sorted from blood, taken in a trial of the OX40 agonist ivuxolimab. These receptors all come from an adult with an advanced solid tumor such as melanoma, head and neck, liver or kidney cancer.

The CDR3 loop is CASSHDRDSNEKLFF. The CDR3 coding sequence is TGTGCCAGCTCCCACGACAGAGACTCTAATGAAAAACTGTTTTTT. The V and J genes are TRBV28 and TRBJ1-4; TRBD1 might be the D (5 bases). Germline values: CDR1 MDHEN, CDR2 SYDVKM. The CDR3 is 15 residues long. V dropped 8 bases and J dropped 3 bases, with 16 bases sitting between them.

The V gene is TRBV27, the J gene TRBJ1-2; the D is unclear. Germline V gene data show CDR1 as MNHEY and CDR2 as SMNVEV (reference sequence). Trimming cost V 2 bases and J 2 bases, with 3 bases left between them. The CDR3 contains 12 residues. This CDR3 is CASSLDNYGYTF. The DNA of the CDR3 is TGTGCCAGCAGTTTAGACAACTATGGCTACACCTTC.

The rearrangement uses TRBV19 and TRBJ2-1, with a possible D match to TRBD2 (6 bases). This CDR3 comprises 15 residues. Germline CDR1 is LNHDA and CDR2 is SQIVND (reference sequence). The ends were cut back, 2 bases at V and 1 base at J, with 9 bases in the middle. The CDR3 protein is CASSISGDSYNEQFF. CDR3 coding DNA: TGTGCCAGTAGTATATCGGGGGATTCCTACAATGAGCAGTTCTTC.

The rearrangement joins TRBV6-5 to TRBJ1-2, with D hard to call. Germline CDR1 reads MNHEY; CDR2 reads SVGAGI. The V gene lost 2 bases and the J gene lost 6 bases, with 10 bases spanning the gap. The CDR3 contains 13 residues. The CDR3 loop reads CASSYRGPDGYTF. DNA for the CDR3: TGTGCCAGCAGTTACCGAGGGCCCGATGGCTACACCTTC.

This CDR3 is CASSPDSGNEQFF. CDR3 nucleotide sequence: TGTGCCAGCAGCCCGGACAGCGGGAATGAGCAGTTCTTC. V and J are TRBV13 and TRBJ2-1; D could derive from TRBD1 or TRBD2 (6 bases each). The germline CDR1 and CDR2 sequences are PRHDT and FYEKMQ (reference sequence). This CDR3 region has 13 residues. Trimming pared 5 bases from V and 7 bases from J, leaving 12 bases between.

The chain links TRBV6-1 to TRBJ2-7; D remains ambiguous. Per the germline V gene, CDR1 is MNHNS and CDR2 is SASEGT. Deletions cut 4 bases from V and 1 base from J, with 2 bases between. The CDR3 consists of 11 residues. CDR3 DNA: TGTGCCAGCAGTGCTTCCTACGAGCAGTACTTC. It is translated as CASSASYEQYF.

This clone was counted a single time. The chain couples TRBV6-6 to TRBJ1-1; D is undetermined. The CDR3 has 15 amino acids. The V gene lost 9 bases and the J gene lost 0 bases, with 17 bases spanning the gap. Germline V lookup: CDR1 MNHNY, CDR2 SVGAGI (reference sequence). CDR3 nucleotides: TGTGCCAGTCGCACCGCGGGGTTCATGAACACTGAAGCTTTCTTT. Translated, it gives CASRTAGFMNTEAFF.